Sequencing of this TCR beta chain was carried out in a study of T-cell memory formation after mild COVID-19. This clonotype was seen many times. This CDR3 has 12 residues. V lost 2 bases and J lost 2, with 4 bases in between. The germline V gene has CDR1 SGHVS and CDR2 FNYEAQ. One entry per CDR3 protein, called by TCRdb with MiXCR from the 5' RACE reads. Of roughly 600,000 distinct CDR3 sequences listed, 15% to 20% are singletons. The sequenced sample was PBMCs or a T cell subset sorted from them (not recorded which). This chain uses TRBV7-6 with TRBJ2-7; no firm D call. The sequence was obtained from an adult woman who had mild COVID-19 (a few samples of this study predate the infection). Cell type and time point are not known. The CDR3 protein is CASSLLAYEQYF. In DNA form, the CDR3 reads TGTGCCAGCAGCTTACTAGCCTACGAGCAGTACTTC.